The clone carrying this T cell receptor (beta chain) was counted only a few times. These data are taken from a study of CD8 T cells in Susac syndrome. An amount of RNA that ranged from roughly 0.5 to 1 ug was reverse transcribed with random hexamers. Amplification of the TCR beta CDR3 was carried out by immunoSEQ multiplex PCR, which spanned a total of 54 Vbeta and 13 Jbeta segments. From the immunoSEQ multiplex PCR reads, TCRdb called clonotypes with MiXCR, one entry per CDR3 protein. This sample has approximately 130,000 distinct CDR3 sequences, with roughly 89% found just once. The CDR3 has 14 residues. Germline values: CDR1 KGHSH, CDR2 LQKENI. Trimming pared 3 bases from V and 0 bases from J, leaving 7 bases between. Sequencing of TCR beta drew on CD8+ and CD4+ T cells from blood.

The chain joins TRBV18 to TRBJ2-3, with D maybe TRBD2 (5 bases). This TCR was sampled from a human donor with multiple sclerosis. The sample taken for sequencing was CD8+ T cells from PBMCs. In nucleotides, the CDR3 is TGTGCCAGCTCACCGACGGGGAGCACAGATACGCAGTATTTT. It yields the protein CASSPTGSTDTQYF.